The 32 T cell receptor beta chains listed next were all sequenced from one sample in a study of shared clonotypes between healthy human individuals. The method was immunoSEQ multiplex PCR; TCRdb's version includes in-frame clones alone and lacks a portion of them. The sample has over a million clones; approximately 80% are singletons. Material: memory CD4+ T cells from PBMCs. Subset meaning: CD45RA-negative fraction. Receptor source: a man aged 18-30 years in good health. Some clones in this sample may be carry-over from other donors' samples.

The chain uses TRBV6-5 and TRBJ2-2; D not certain. Germline CDR1 and CDR2: MNHEY and SVGAGI. The CDR3 is made up of 12 amino acids. Trimming stripped 6 bases from V and 4 bases from J, with 6 bases between. The CDR3 region is CASRTPTGELFF. The CDR3 nucleotides are TGTGCCAGCAGGACCCCCACCGGGGAGCTGTTTTTT.

Written as DNA, the CDR3 is TGCAGCGTTCCCAATACCGGGAGAACCCGGGAGACCCAGTACTTC. Translating it yields CSVPNTGRTRETQYF. The rearrangement uses TRBV29-1 and TRBJ2-5; possible D gene TRBD2, 6 bases. This CDR3 contains 15 residues. V was cut by 5 bases and J by 5 bases, with 21 bases left in between. The germline V gene encodes CDR1 SQVTM and CDR2 ANQGSEA.

J is TRBJ2-5 and V is TRBV9; D possibly uses TRBD1 or TRBD2 (7 bases each). CDR3 length: 14 residues. Germline assignment: CDR1 SGDLS and CDR2 YYNGEE. Trimming took 2 bases from V and 5 from J, leaving 13 bases between them. The DNA for the CDR3 is TGTGCCAGCAGCGTGACAGGGAGGGGGGAGACCCAGTACTTC. Its translation: CASSVTGRGETQYF.

The V and J genes are TRBV4-2 and TRBJ2-6, with D possibly matching TRBD1 (5 bases). Between the trimmed V and J ends, which lost 4 bases and 4 bases, there was a span of 11 bases. The CDR3 sequence is 15 residues long. CDR1 LGHNA and CDR2 YNFKEQ come from the germline V gene. The CDR3 DNA reads as TGTGCCAGCAGCCCGCAGGGTTCGGGGGCCAACGTCCTGACTTTC. It codes for CASSPQGSGANVLTF.

The CDR3 DNA reads TGCGCCAGCAGTTACGACGGCTACTATGGCTACACCTTC. Its protein product is CASSYDGYYGYTF. The chain combines TRBV5-1 with TRBJ1-2, with D uncertain. Trimming shortened V by 5 bases and J by 3 bases, and 11 bases separated the two germline ends. CDR1 is SGHRS, CDR2 YFSETQ, per germline. There are 13 residues in the CDR3. Complete variable domain (other parts from reference TRBV5-1 and TRBJ1-2): KAGVTQTPRYLIKTRGQQVTLSCSPISGHRSVSWYQQTPGQGLQFLFEYFSETQRNKGNFPGRFSGRQFSNSRSEMNVSTLELGDSALYLCASSYDGYYGYTFGSGTRLTVV.

On this clone: Given a much more abundant clone one base away, this may be a read error. The V call is TRBV5-1, the J call TRBJ1-1, with D possibly being TRBD1 (6 bases). The V end lost 6 bases, the J end lost 3 bases, and 12 bases lay between the germline ends. This CDR3 is built from 13 residues. CDR1 is SGHRS and CDR2 is YFSETQ in the germline V gene. The CDR3 sequence is CASNTAGDTEAFF. The CDR3 DNA reads as TGCGCCAGCAACACAGCAGGGGACACTGAAGCTTTCTTT.

For the CDR3, the DNA is TGTGCCAGCAGTGAAGGCTCAGTGCATCAGCCCCAGCATTTT. It encodes CASSEGSVHQPQHF. The gene calls are TRBV6-1 and TRBJ1-5, with unresolved D. V lost 1 base and J 5 bases, leaving 9 bases between the germline ends. The CDR3 loop spans 14 amino acids. Per germline, CDR1 MNHNS and CDR2 SASEGT.

V is TRBV10-3 and J is TRBJ2-4; 10 positions match TRBD1. Germline trimming cut 0 bases from V and 7 bases from J; bases unmatched to any gene: 3. This CDR3 has 15 residues. Germline CDR1 ENHRY, CDR2 SYGVKD. CDR3 region: CAISESTGGWNIQYF. The DNA for the CDR3 is TGTGCCATCAGTGAGTCGACAGGGGGCTGGAACATTCAGTACTTC.

The chain joins TRBV6-5 to TRBJ2-7, with D possibly TRBD1 on 5 matching bases. The CDR3 has 16 residues. The V and J ends lost 2 bases and 5 bases respectively, with 19 bases between them. CDR1 and CDR2 from the germline V gene are MNHEY and SVGAGI. CDR3: CASSYGSRKEGDEQYF. For the CDR3, the DNA is TGTGCCAGCAGTTACGGTTCGAGAAAGGAAGGGGACGAGCAGTACTTC.

This chain connects TRBV10-3 to TRBJ2-3, with TRBD2 matching 7 bases. J lost 3 bases, V lost 0 bases, and 15 bases had no gene match. Germline V gene data show CDR1 as ENHRY and CDR2 as SYGVKD. CDR3 size: 19 residues. CDR3 in DNA: TGTGCCATCAGTGAGTCGATTATTCGTGGGGGGGTTGGAACAGATACGCAGTATTTT. This encodes CAISESIIRGGVGTDTQYF.

This clone has more than one count but fewer than ten. The genes are TRBV28 and TRBJ1-1; D unclear. V dropped 6 bases and J dropped 0 bases, with 5 bases sitting between them. CDR3 length: 12 residues. Germline CDR1 is MDHEN and CDR2 is SYDVKM. CDR3 nucleotide sequence: TGTGCCAGCAGACGTTTGAACACTGAAGCTTTCTTT. Translating it yields CASRRLNTEAFF.

The chain links TRBV10-3 to TRBJ1-1; 11 nucleotides line up with TRBD1. The V gene's germline CDR1 is ENHRY and CDR2 SYGVKD. This CDR3 is 14 amino acids long. V gave up 10 bases and J gave up 2 bases; unmatched junction bases: 6. The CDR3 bases are TGTGCCAGCCGGACAGGGGGCGATAACACTGAAGCTTTCTTT. Its translation is CASRTGGDNTEAFF.

This clone has a single count. The CDR3 here is CASSPRLGGSGNTIYF. The CDR3, as DNA: TGTGCCAGCAGCCCCAGACTGGGGGGATCTGGAAACACCATATATTTT. The chain couples TRBV7-9 to TRBJ1-3; weak D call: TRBD1 (5 bases). Trimming removed 5 bases at V and 1 base at J, with 15 bases between. The CDR3 sequence is 16 residues long. Germline CDR1 SEHNR, CDR2 FQNEAQ (reference sequence).

V and J are TRBV7-8 and TRBJ2-1; D unresolved. V was clipped by 1 base and J by 4 bases, with 5 bases between them. The CDR3 spans 13 residues. The germline gives CDR1 SGHVS, CDR2 FQNEAQ. CDR3 in amino acids: CASSLEIYNEQFF. The CDR3, as DNA: TGTGCCAGCAGCTTAGAGATTTACAATGAGCAGTTCTTC.

This clone has just one count. This chain joins TRBV6-5 and TRBJ2-1, with no clear D. CDR1 is MNHEY, CDR2 SVGAGI, per germline. The CDR3 runs 13 residues. V was trimmed by 3 bases and J by 9 bases, leaving 12 bases between them. The CDR3 DNA follows: TGTGCCAGCAGTTATCGCCCGGGTGGTGAGCAGTTCTTC. Its translation: CASSYRPGGEQFF.

The chain employs TRBV19 and TRBJ2-1, with a tentative D call TRBD1 (6 bases). V lost 5 bases, J lost 13 bases, and 21 bases lay in between. Germline loops: CDR1 LNHDA, CDR2 SQIVND (reference sequence). This CDR3 has 14 residues. The CDR3 reads CASSESAGVLPQFF. The DNA of the CDR3 is TGTGCCAGTAGTGAAAGCGCAGGGGTACTCCCCCAGTTCTTC.

The CDR3 loop reads CASSVGLARQETQYF. Written as DNA, the CDR3 is TGTGCCAGCAGCGTGGGACTAGCGCGCCAAGAGACCCAGTACTTC. V is TRBV5-4 and J is TRBJ2-5, with 10 positions matching TRBD2. Unmatched junction bases numbered 4, after V lost 4 bases and J lost 1 base. CDR3 length: 15 amino acids. CDR1 and CDR2 from the germline V gene are SGHNT and YYREEE (reference sequence).

The V and J genes are TRBV5-4 and TRBJ1-1; the D is unclear. Trimming took off 2 bases at V and 0 bases at J, with 11 bases between the two ends. Germline V lookup: CDR1 SGHNT, CDR2 YYREEE (reference sequence). CDR3 length: 15 residues. The CDR3 is CASSFSGEMNTEAFF. The CDR3 coding sequence is TGTGCCAGCAGCTTTTCCGGAGAGATGAACACTGAAGCTTTCTTT.

V and J are TRBV5-1 and TRBJ2-6, with 7 bases that match TRBD1. This CDR3 spans 18 amino acids. CDR1 is SGHRS and CDR2 is YFSETQ in the germline V gene. Trimming cost V 4 bases and J 0 bases; bases outside gene matches: 10. The CDR3 DNA is TGCGCCAGCAGCCCCACGCGACAGGGACCCTCTGGGGCCAACGTCCTGACTTTC. Translation: CASSPTRQGPSGANVLTF.

The rearrangement uses TRBV5-4 and TRBJ2-3; D not certain. With 2 bases removed from V and 2 bases from J, the gap between germline ends came to 15 bases. Germline V gene sequence: CDR1 SGHNT, CDR2 YYREEE (reference sequence). CDR3 length equals 16 residues. CDR3 DNA: TGTGCCAGCAGCTTAGGACCCTCAGACCCCACAGATACGCAGTATTTT. This codes for CASSLGPSDPTDTQYF.

The gene calls are TRBV14 and TRBJ1-2, with unresolved D. CDR3 length: 15 residues. Trimming left V 3 bases short and J 1 base short, with 12 bases between. In germline, CDR1 is SGHDN, CDR2 FVKESK. The CDR3, as DNA: TGTGCCAGCAGCCACCTCCAACCCAATAACTATGGCTACACCTTC. The encoded protein is CASSHLQPNNYGYTF.

This clone was seen a few times. The V gene is TRBV28, the J gene TRBJ1-2, with a possible D match to TRBD1 (6 bases). Germline loops: CDR1 MDHEN, CDR2 SYDVKM. Trimming cost V 5 bases and J 5 bases, with 27 bases left between them. The CDR3 covers 18 residues. The CDR3 nucleotides are TGTGCCAGCAGTCCAACTTGGGGGGGCCCTCAATCTTCATATGGCTACACCTTC. Amino acids: CASSPTWGGPQSSYGYTF.

This clone was counted between two and nine times. The gene calls are TRBV5-6 and TRBJ2-4; 7 positions agree with TRBD2. The V segment lost 3 bases and the J segment 0 bases; nucleotides outside the gene matches: 6. The germline CDR1 and CDR2 sequences are SGHDT and YYEEEE. The length of the CDR3 is 16 residues. The DNA of the CDR3 is TGTGCCAGCAGCTCGGTACTAGCGTTAGCCAAAAACATTCAGTACTTC. Its protein is CASSSVLALAKNIQYF.

This chain links TRBV29-1 with TRBJ1-5; D gene uncertain. The germline gives CDR1 SQVTM, CDR2 ANQGSEA. V gave up 4 bases and J gave up 5 bases, with 9 bases separating them. CDR3 length equals 12 residues. The CDR3 reads CSVGEGHQPQHF. DNA of the CDR3: TGCAGCGTTGGTGAAGGGCATCAGCCCCAGCATTTT.

The chain joins TRBV28 to TRBJ1-1, with D maybe TRBD1 (5 bases). Trimming removed 8 bases from V and 3 bases from J, with 16 bases in between. Germline assignment: CDR1 MDHEN and CDR2 SYDVKM. The CDR3 has 14 residues. The CDR3 bases are TGTGCCAGCTACGATCGACAGCGCTACACTGAAGCTTTCTTT. Translating gives CASYDRQRYTEAFF.

This sequence joins TRBV7-9 and TRBJ1-2; D ambiguous. This CDR3 region has 13 residues. Germline CDR1 is SEHNR and CDR2 is FQNEAQ (reference sequence). Trimming took 3 bases from V and 2 from J, leaving 7 bases between them. This CDR3 is CASSFNGNYGYTF. CDR3 bases: TGTGCCAGCAGCTTCAATGGGAACTATGGCTACACCTTC.

This chain uses TRBV19 with TRBJ1-2, with D unclear. V lost 8 bases and J lost 3, with 16 bases in between. The CDR3 sequence is 14 residues long. Germline V gene sequence: CDR1 LNHDA, CDR2 SQIVND (reference sequence). CDR3 sequence (DNA): TGTGCCAGTGCAAGGGTTTCCCCTTACTATGGCTACACCTTC. It encodes CASARVSPYYGYTF.

V gene TRBV4-2 combines with J gene TRBJ2-1; D is ambiguous. Trimming shortened V by 0 bases and J by 4 bases, and 16 bases separated the two germline ends. Germline loops: CDR1 LGHNA, CDR2 YNFKEQ. The CDR3 is made up of 17 amino acids. The chain's CDR3 is CASSQEAALGRYNEQFF. CDR3 in DNA: TGTGCCAGCAGCCAAGAGGCAGCTCTTGGCCGGTACAATGAGCAGTTCTTC.

In regard to this clone: Additional DNA sequences in this sample encode the identical CDR3. The V call is TRBV5-1, the J call TRBJ1-1; tentatively, D is TRBD1 (5 bases). Germline lookup yields CDR1 SGHRS and CDR2 YFSETQ. Trimming pared 0 bases from V and 3 bases from J, leaving 9 bases between. This CDR3 comprises 14 residues. The CDR3 reads CASSLGGGDTEAFF. DNA for the CDR3: TGCGCCAGCAGCTTGGGCGGGGGTGACACTGAAGCTTTCTTT.

This clone was seen a handful of times. The CDR3 nucleotides are TGCGCCAGCAGCCCCGAAGCGGGGTTTTACAATGAGCAGTTCTTC. Translated: CASSPEAGFYNEQFF. The chain recombines TRBV5-1 with TRBJ2-1; TRBD2 aligns across 7 bases. J gave up 4 bases and V 4 bases, and 8 bases lay outside the gene matches. Germline loops: CDR1 SGHRS, CDR2 YFSETQ. The CDR3 runs 15 residues.

The chain recombines TRBV5-1 with TRBJ2-5, with D unresolved. The germline CDR1 and CDR2 sequences are SGHRS and YFSETQ. The V gene lost 5 bases and the J gene lost 2 bases, with 13 bases spanning the gap. The CDR3 has 14 amino acids. In nucleotides, the CDR3 is TGCGCCAGCAGATCGACCGTTTCACAAGAGACCCAGTACTTC. It is translated as CASRSTVSQETQYF.

V is TRBV20-1 and J is TRBJ1-1; D not resolved. The V gene lost 6 bases and the J gene lost 6 bases, with 5 bases spanning the gap. The CDR3 length is 9 residues. Germline V gives CDR1 DFQATT, CDR2 SNEGSKA (reference sequence). Written as DNA, the CDR3 is TGCAGTGCCATGCCTGAAGCTTTCTTT. Its translation: CSAMPEAFF.